These T cell receptor beta chains were read from a single sample in a study of EBV T-cell therapy then PD-1 blockade in nasopharyngeal carcinoma. Their specific antigens are unknown. Profiling relied on immunoSEQ multiplex PCR, and the TCRdb table lists in-frame clones only, not all of them. This sample has around 19,000 clones, with around four fifths found just once. This material consisted of CD8+ T cells from blood, taken at day 0 from a patient whose treatment included autologous EBV-specific T cells and nivolumab. The source is a man aged 35 to 55 with nasopharyngeal carcinoma. Each CDR3 is given with its conserved first and last residue. The order of the fields is J gene, CDR3 length, D gene, V gene, clone size, CDR3 DNA, CDR3 protein. D genes are given only for firm matches. Rows give clone size only sometimes, using once, few, many, or a class for an expanded clone.

TRBJ1-5,16,.,TRBV4-1,.,TGCGCCAGCAGCCAAATTTTGGGAGGGTCCAATCAGCCCCAGCATTTT,CASSQILGGSNQPQHF
TRBJ2-7,12,.,TRBV19,.,TGTGCCAGTAGGGGACACCACTTGGAGCAGTACTTC,CASRGHHLEQYF
TRBJ2-1,13,TRBD2,TRBV9,.,TGTGCCAGCAGCGGGGGACTAGCCAATGAGCAGTTCTTC,CASSGGLANEQFF
TRBJ1-1,13,.,TRBV12-2,.,TGTGCAAGTCGCTTGGGACGGGACACTGAAGCTTTCTTT,CASRLGRDTEAFF
TRBJ2-3,19,TRBD2,TRBV9,.,TGTGCCAGCAGCGTAGCTAGACTAGCGGGGGCCTTTAGCACAGATACGCAGTATTTT,CASSVARLAGAFSTDTQYF
TRBJ1-2,14,.,TRBV6-5,.,TGTGCCAGCAGTTACTCGCCAGGGGCCCATGGCTACACCTTC,CASSYSPGAHGYTF
TRBJ2-1,16,TRBD1,TRBV7-6,.,TGTGCCAGCAGCCCTCGGACAGGTTCGCTCGTCAATGAGCAGTTCTTC,CASSPRTGSLVNEQFF
TRBJ1-4,16,.,TRBV4-3,.,TGCGCCAGCAGCCAAGATTACGCGCCAACTAATGAAAAACTGTTTTTT,CASSQDYAPTNEKLFF
TRBJ2-7,16,.,TRBV9,.,TGTGCCAGCAGCCCACGATTCCCGGAGGGGCTCCACGAGCAGTACTTC,CASSPRFPEGLHEQYF
TRBJ1-1,13,.,TRBV25-1,.,TGTGCCAGCAGGCTAGGGGGAAACACTGAAGCTTTCTTT,CASRLGGNTEAFF
TRBJ2-2,13,.,TRBV6-2/TRBV6-3,.,TGTGCCAGCAGTTACCTTTCCACCGGGGAGCTGTTTTTT,CASSYLSTGELFF
TRBJ2-4,18,TRBD1,TRBV19,.,TGTGCCAGTAGTAACCGGGACAGTAGACCCATAGCCAAAAACATTCAGTACTTC,CASSNRDSRPIAKNIQYF
TRBJ2-2,15,.,TRBV28,.,TGTGCCAGCAGTTCTATAGAGCAGGACACCGGGGAGCTGTTTTTT,CASSSIEQDTGELFF
TRBJ2-3,15,TRBD1,TRBV7-7,.,TGTGCCAGCAGCTTAGGGACAGGGGACTGGGATACGCAGTATTTT,CASSLGTGDWDTQYF
TRBJ1-2,11,.,TRBV9,.,TGTGCCAGCAGCGTATTACGGGACTACACCTTC,CASSVLRDYTF
TRBJ1-2,15,.,TRBV5-6,.,TGTGCCAGCAGCTTAGCGACTTGGGGGATCTATGGCTACACCTTC,CASSLATWGIYGYTF
TRBJ1-3,16,.,TRBV4-3,few,TGCGCCAGCAGCCAAGAAAGTAGGCTTACTGGAAACACCATATATTTT,CASSQESRLTGNTIYF
TRBJ2-1,13,.,TRBV3-1/TRBV3-2,.,TGTGCCAGCAGCCGAGACTCCCTAAATGAGCAGTTCTTC,CASSRDSLNEQFF
TRBJ1-2,13,.,TRBV7-9,.,TGTGCCAGCAGCTTAGCGGTCGGGAATGGCTACACCTTC,CASSLAVGNGYTF
TRBJ2-3,17,TRBD1,TRBV19,.,TGTGCCAGTAGTATAGATTTGACAGGGACACACACAGATACGCAGTATTTT,CASSIDLTGTHTDTQYF
TRBJ1-3,16,TRBD1,TRBV4-1,.,TGCGCCAGCAGCGAACAGGGGGTAGGCTCTGGAAACACCATATATTTT,CASSEQGVGSGNTIYF
TRBJ2-1,19,.,TRBV28,.,TGTGCCAGCAGTTTATCCCAGCCGGGGGCCTTCCCCTCCTACAATGAGCAGTTCTTC,CASSLSQPGAFPSYNEQFF
TRBJ2-4,15,.,TRBV14,.,TGTGCCAGCAGCCGGGACATCGGTTCCAAAAACATTCAGTACTTC,CASSRDIGSKNIQYF
TRBJ2-5,15,TRBD2,TRBV10-3,once,TGTGCCATCAGTGAAGGGCTAGCGGACCAAGAGACCCAGTACTTC,CAISEGLADQETQYF
TRBJ2-3,14,TRBD1,TRBV5-1,.,TGCGCCAGCCTCGGACAGGACAATCCAGATACGCAGTATTTT,CASLGQDNPDTQYF
TRBJ1-5,13,.,TRBV6-1,.,TGTGCCAGCAGTGAACTGGAAGTTCGGCCCCAGCATTTT,CASSELEVRPQHF
TRBJ1-3,15,.,TRBV28,.,TGTGCCAGCACCCTCCCCGGTTCTAGGGGAAACACCATATATTTT,CASTLPGSRGNTIYF
TRBJ1-4,14,.,TRBV2,once,TGTGCCAGCAGTGAGTTAGGGGAAGGTGAAAAACTGTTTTTT,CASSELGEGEKLFF
TRBJ2-7,13,.,TRBV27,.,TGTGCCAGCAGTTCCTCAGGGTTCTCCGAGCAGTACTTC,CASSSSGFSEQYF
TRBJ2-6,15,.,TRBV6-5,.,TGTGCCAGCAGTCGGTCGCGCTCTGGGGCCAACGTCCTGACTTTC,CASSRSRSGANVLTF
TRBJ1-4,18,TRBD1,TRBV5-4,.,TGTGCCAGCAGCTTGCAAGGGACAGGGGGCCTATTTAATGAAAAACTGTTTTTT,CASSLQGTGGLFNEKLFF
TRBJ2-3,18,TRBD2,TRBV19,.,TGTGCCAGTAGGAGAATAGCGGGGGGCCCTACTGGCACAGATACGCAGTATTTT,CASRRIAGGPTGTDTQYF
TRBJ1-4,12,TRBD1,TRBV5-1,.,TGCGCCAGCAGCTTGAACAGGGGGGAACTGTTTTTT,CASSLNRGELFF
TRBJ1-6,17,.,TRBV6-2/TRBV6-3,.,TGTGCCAGCAGTTACTCTCCCGGGCGTTCGAGGAATTCACCCCTCCACTTT,CASSYSPGRSRNSPLHF
TRBJ2-1,13,.,TRBV27,.,TGTGCCAGCATTTTACCCGGGACGGATGAGCAGTTCTTC,CASILPGTDEQFF
TRBJ2-3,15,.,TRBV6-4,few,TGTGCCAGCAGCGTATCAGATGCTAGCACAGATACGCAGTATTTT,CASSVSDASTDTQYF
TRBJ1-2,13,.,TRBV6-4,.,TGTGCCAGCAGTGACTCGGGGGAGTATGGCTACACCTTC,CASSDSGEYGYTF
TRBJ2-7,12,TRBD2,TRBV12-3/TRBV12-4,.,TGTGCCAGCAGCGAGACTAGCGTGGAGCAGTACTTC,CASSETSVEQYF
TRBJ2-1,15,.,TRBV4-1,.,TGCGCCAGCAGCCACCAGGGACCCCGGGACAATGAGCAGTTCTTC,CASSHQGPRDNEQFF
TRBJ1-4,15,.,TRBV15,.,TGTGCCACCGCGGCAGGACGTGCAACTAATGAAAAACTGTTTTTT,CATAAGRATNEKLFF
TRBJ2-7,14,.,TRBV4-1,.,TGCGCCAGCAGCCGCGGCGAGACTTCCTACGAGCAGTACTTC,CASSRGETSYEQYF
TRBJ1-6,15,TRBD1,TRBV28,.,TGTGCCAGCAGAACTCGACAGGGCCGAAATTCACCCCTCCACTTT,CASRTRQGRNSPLHF
TRBJ2-2,14,.,TRBV6-1,.,TGTGCCAGCAGTGATAAACCCGGTACCGGGGAGCTGTTTTTT,CASSDKPGTGELFF
TRBJ2-7,14,TRBD1,TRBV4-3,.,TGCGCCAGCAGCATGGGACAGGGCGCCTACGAGCAGTACTTC,CASSMGQGAYEQYF
TRBJ2-7,15,.,TRBV14,.,TGTGCCAGCAGCCAAGCCCGGGCCCATACCTACGAGCAGTACTTC,CASSQARAHTYEQYF
TRBJ2-5,15,TRBD2,TRBV9,.,TGTGCCAGCAGTACCTTAGCGGGGGGGCAAGAGACCCAGTACTTC,CASSTLAGGQETQYF
TRBJ2-7,13,.,TRBV2,.,TGTGCCAGCAGTGAATATCGGTCCTACGAGCAGTACTTC,CASSEYRSYEQYF
TRBJ1-1,14,.,TRBV6-5,.,TGTGCCAGCAGTCCCGGTTTAGGGAACACTGAAGCTTTCTTT,CASSPGLGNTEAFF
TRBJ2-1,11,.,TRBV28,.,TGTGCCAGCAGTCCGGTTGGAGAGCAGTTCTTC,CASSPVGEQFF
TRBJ1-2,14,.,TRBV19,.,TGTGCCAGTAACCCTCCCCAGGGGAACTATGGCTACACCTTC,CASNPPQGNYGYTF
TRBJ2-1,14,.,TRBV6-5,.,TGTGCCAGCAGCCCACAGAACCCCTACAATGAGCAGTTCTTC,CASSPQNPYNEQFF
TRBJ1-2,15,TRBD1,TRBV5-1,medium-sized,TGCGCCAGCAGCTGGACCGGGACAGGGGGTGATGGCTACACCTTC,CASSWTGTGGDGYTF
TRBJ1-1,14,.,TRBV24-1,.,TGTGCCACCAGTGATTCCCTGGTGGGGAGTGAAGCTTTCTTT,CATSDSLVGSEAFF
TRBJ2-2,14,.,TRBV5-4,.,TGTGCCAGCAGCTTGTATACGGACACCGGGGAGCTGTTTTTT,CASSLYTDTGELFF
TRBJ2-1,17,TRBD2,TRBV2,.,TGTGCCATCCTAGCCCCCTCGGCGGGGGGGTCCTACAATGAGCAGTTCTTC,CAILAPSAGGSYNEQFF
TRBJ1-2,13,TRBD1,TRBV3-1/TRBV3-2,.,TGTGCCAGCAGCCTACAGACAGGGAATGGCTACACCTTC,CASSLQTGNGYTF
TRBJ1-1,17,.,TRBV6-2/TRBV6-3,.,TGTGCCAGCAGTTACCAAACCGATGGGGTGGATAGCACTGAAGCTTTCTTT,CASSYQTDGVDSTEAFF
TRBJ1-1,11,.,TRBV10-3,.,TGTGCCATCAGTCCGGGCACTGAAGCTTTCTTT,CAISPGTEAFF
TRBJ2-1,13,TRBD2,TRBV29-1,once,TGCAGCGTTGAAGAAGCTAGCGGCGGTGAGCAGTTCTTC,CSVEEASGGEQFF
TRBJ1-6,14,TRBD1,TRBV6-2/TRBV6-3,few,TGTGCCAGCAGTTACTCAACAGGGGGCTCACCCCTCCACTTT,CASSYSTGGSPLHF